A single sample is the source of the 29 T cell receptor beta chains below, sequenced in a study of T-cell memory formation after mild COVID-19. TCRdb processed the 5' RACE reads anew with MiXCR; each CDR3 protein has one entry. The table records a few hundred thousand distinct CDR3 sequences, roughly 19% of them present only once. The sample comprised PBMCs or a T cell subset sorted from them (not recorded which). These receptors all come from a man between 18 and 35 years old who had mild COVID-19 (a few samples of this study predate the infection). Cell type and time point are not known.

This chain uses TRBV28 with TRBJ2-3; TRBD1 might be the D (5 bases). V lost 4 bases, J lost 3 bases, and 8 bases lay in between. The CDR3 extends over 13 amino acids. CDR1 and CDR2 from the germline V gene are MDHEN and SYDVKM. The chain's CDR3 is CASSSDRTDTQYF. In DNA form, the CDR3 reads TGTGCCAGCAGTTCCGACAGAACAGATACGCAGTATTTT.

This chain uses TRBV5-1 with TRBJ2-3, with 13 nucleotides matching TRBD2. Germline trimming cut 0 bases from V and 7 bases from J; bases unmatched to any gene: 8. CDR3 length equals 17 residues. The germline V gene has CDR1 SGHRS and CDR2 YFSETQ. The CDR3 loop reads CASSLVGGLAGPHTQYF. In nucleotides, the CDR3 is TGCGCCAGCAGCTTGGTAGGGGGACTAGCGGGACCCCATACGCAGTATTTT.

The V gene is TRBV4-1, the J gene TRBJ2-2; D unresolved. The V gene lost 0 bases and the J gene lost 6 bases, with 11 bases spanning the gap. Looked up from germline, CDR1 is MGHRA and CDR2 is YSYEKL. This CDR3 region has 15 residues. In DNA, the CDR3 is TGCGCCAGCAGCCAAGATATGGGGTTGGCCGGGGAGCTGTTTTTT. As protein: CASSQDMGLAGELFF.

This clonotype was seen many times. CDR3 loop: CASSIGGSTGELFF. CDR3 in DNA: TGTGCCAGCAGCATAGGGGGCTCAACCGGGGAGCTGTTTTTT. This chain links TRBV7-2 with TRBJ2-2, with 7 bases fitting TRBD1. The CDR3 runs to 14 residues. The germline V gene encodes CDR1 SGHTA and CDR2 FQGNSA. Trimming took 5 bases from V and 5 from J; bases not matched to a gene: 5.

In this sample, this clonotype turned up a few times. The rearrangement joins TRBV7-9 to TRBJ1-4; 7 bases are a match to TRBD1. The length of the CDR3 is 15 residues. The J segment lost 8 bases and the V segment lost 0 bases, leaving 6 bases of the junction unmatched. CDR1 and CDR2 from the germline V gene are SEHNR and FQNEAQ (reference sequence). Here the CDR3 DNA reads TGTGCCAGCAGCTTAGCAGGGGGCGGGCGAGAAAAACTGTTTTTT. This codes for CASSLAGGGREKLFF.

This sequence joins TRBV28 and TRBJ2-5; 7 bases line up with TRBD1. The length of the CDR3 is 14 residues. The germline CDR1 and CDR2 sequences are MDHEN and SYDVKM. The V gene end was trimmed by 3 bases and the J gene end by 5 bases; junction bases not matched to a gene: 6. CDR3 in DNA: TGTGCCAGCAGTTTCGCAGGGGGTTTGGAGACCCAGTACTTC. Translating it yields CASSFAGGLETQYF.

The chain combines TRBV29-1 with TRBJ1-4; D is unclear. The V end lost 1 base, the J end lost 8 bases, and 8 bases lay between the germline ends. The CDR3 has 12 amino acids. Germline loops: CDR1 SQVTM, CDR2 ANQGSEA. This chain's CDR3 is CSVEGPGEKLFF. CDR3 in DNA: TGCAGCGTTGAAGGCCCGGGAGAAAAACTGTTTTTT.

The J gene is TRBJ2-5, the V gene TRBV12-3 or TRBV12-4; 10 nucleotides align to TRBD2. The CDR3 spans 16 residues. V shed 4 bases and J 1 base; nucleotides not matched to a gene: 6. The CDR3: CASSSLAGGLQETQYF. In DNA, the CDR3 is TGTGCCAGCAGTTCTTTAGCGGGGGGCCTCCAAGAGACCCAGTACTTC.

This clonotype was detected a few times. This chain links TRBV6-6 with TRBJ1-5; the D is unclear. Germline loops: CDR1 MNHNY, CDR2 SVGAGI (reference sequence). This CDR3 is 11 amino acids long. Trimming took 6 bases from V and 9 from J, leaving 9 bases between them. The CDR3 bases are TGTGCCAGCAGCCCTTGGGGGCCCCAGCATTTT. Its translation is CASSPWGPQHF.

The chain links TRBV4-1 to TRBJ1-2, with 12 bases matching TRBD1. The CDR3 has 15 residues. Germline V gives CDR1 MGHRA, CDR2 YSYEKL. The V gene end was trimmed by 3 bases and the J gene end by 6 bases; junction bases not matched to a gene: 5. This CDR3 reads CASSQPGQGANGYTF. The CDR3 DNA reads TGCGCCAGCAGCCAGCCGGGACAGGGGGCGAATGGCTACACCTTC.

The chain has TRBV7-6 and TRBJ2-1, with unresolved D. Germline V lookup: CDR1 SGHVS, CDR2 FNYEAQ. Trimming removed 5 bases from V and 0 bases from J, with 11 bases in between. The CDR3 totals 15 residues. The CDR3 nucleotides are TGTGCCAGCAGCCCGAGTGTGAGCTCCTACAATGAGCAGTTCTTC. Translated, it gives CASSPSVSSYNEQFF.

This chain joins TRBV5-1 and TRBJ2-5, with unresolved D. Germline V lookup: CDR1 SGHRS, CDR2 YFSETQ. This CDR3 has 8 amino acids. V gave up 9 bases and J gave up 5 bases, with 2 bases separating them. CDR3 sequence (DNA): TGCGCCAAGGAGACCCAGTACTTC. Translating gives CAKETQYF.

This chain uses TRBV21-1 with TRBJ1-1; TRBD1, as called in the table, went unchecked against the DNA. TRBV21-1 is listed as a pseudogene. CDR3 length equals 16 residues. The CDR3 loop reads CASSTRQGLRNTEAFF. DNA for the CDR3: TGTGCCAGCAGCACCCGACAGGGTTTGAGGAACACTGAAGCTTTCTTT.

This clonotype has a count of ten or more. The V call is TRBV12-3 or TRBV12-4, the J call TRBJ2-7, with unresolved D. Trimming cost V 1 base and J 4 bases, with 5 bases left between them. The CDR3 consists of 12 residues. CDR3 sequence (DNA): TGTGCCAGCAGTTTAGGGACGTACGAGCAGTACTTC. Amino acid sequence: CASSLGTYEQYF.

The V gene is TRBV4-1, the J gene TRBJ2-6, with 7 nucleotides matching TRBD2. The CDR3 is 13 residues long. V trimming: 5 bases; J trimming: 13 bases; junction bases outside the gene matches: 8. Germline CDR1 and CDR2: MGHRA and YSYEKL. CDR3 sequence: CASSSVGGGVLTF. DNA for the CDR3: TGCGCCAGCAGCTCAGTCGGGGGAGGGGTCCTGACTTTC.

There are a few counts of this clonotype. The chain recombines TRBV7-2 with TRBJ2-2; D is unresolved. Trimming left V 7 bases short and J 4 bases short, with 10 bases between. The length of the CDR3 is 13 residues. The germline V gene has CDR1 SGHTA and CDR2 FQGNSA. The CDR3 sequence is CASNSDRTGELFF. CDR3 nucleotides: TGTGCCAGCAACTCCGACCGCACCGGGGAGCTGTTTTTT. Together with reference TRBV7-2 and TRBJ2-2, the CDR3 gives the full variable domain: GAGVSQSPSNKVTEKGKDVELRCDPISGHTALYWYRQSLGQGLEFLIYFQGNSAPDKSGLPSDRFSAERTGGSVSTLTIQRTQQEDSAVYLCASNSDRTGELFFGEGSRLTVL.

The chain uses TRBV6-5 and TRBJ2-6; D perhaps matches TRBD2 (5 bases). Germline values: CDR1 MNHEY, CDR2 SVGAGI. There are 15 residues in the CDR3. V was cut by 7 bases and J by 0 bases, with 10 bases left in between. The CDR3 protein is CASTPGSSGANVLTF. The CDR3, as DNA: TGTGCCAGCACCCCGGGGAGCTCTGGGGCCAACGTCCTGACTTTC.

The CDR3 DNA is TGTGCCAGCAGTCTTGGGGTGCATAGCACAGATACGCAGTATTTT. Translated, it gives CASSLGVHSTDTQYF. V is TRBV11-2 and J is TRBJ2-3; D gene unclear. CDR3 length: 15 residues. In germline, CDR1 is SGHAT, CDR2 FQNNGV. V was clipped by 6 bases and J by 0 bases, with 13 bases between them.

Written as DNA, the CDR3 is TGCGCCAGCAGCCCGGCCCAGCGGCTTCGCACTGAAGCTTTCTTT. Translated: CASSPAQRLRTEAFF. The chain carries TRBV5-1 and TRBJ1-1, with unresolved D. Germline V lookup: CDR1 SGHRS, CDR2 YFSETQ. The V gene lost 4 bases and the J gene lost 4 bases, with 17 bases spanning the gap. The CDR3 contains 15 residues.

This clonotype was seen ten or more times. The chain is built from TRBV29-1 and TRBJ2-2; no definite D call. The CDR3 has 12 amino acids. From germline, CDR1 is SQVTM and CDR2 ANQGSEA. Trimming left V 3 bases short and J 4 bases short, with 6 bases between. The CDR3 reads CSVEGSTGELFF. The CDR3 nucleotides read TGCAGCGTTGAGGGGTCCACCGGGGAGCTGTTTTTT.

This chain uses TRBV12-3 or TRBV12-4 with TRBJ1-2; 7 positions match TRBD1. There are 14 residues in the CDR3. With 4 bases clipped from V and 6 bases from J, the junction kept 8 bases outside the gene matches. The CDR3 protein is CASSYYQGEDGYTF. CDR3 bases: TGTGCCAGCAGTTATTATCAGGGGGAGGATGGCTACACCTTC.

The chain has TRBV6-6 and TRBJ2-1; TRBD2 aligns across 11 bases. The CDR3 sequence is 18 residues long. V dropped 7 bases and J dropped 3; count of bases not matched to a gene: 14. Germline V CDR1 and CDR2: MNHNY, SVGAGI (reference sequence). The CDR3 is CASNYRARGTSGYNEQFF. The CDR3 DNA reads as TGTGCCAGCAATTATCGGGCGCGGGGGACTAGCGGCTACAATGAGCAGTTCTTC.

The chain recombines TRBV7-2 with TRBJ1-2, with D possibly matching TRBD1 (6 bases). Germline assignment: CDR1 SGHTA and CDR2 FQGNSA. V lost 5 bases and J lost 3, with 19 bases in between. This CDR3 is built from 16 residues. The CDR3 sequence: CASSTRREGGDYGYTF. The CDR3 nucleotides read TGTGCCAGCAGCACCCGGAGGGAGGGGGGGGACTATGGCTACACCTTC.

The CDR3 DNA reads as TGTGCCAGCTCAGAGGGGACAGGGGGTTCACCCCTCCACTTT. This encodes CASSEGTGGSPLHF. This chain links TRBV5-6 with TRBJ1-6; 11 nucleotides match TRBD1. Germline V CDR1 and CDR2: SGHDT, YYEEEE. The ends lost 7 bases at V and 9 bases at J; junction bases unmatched: 6. The CDR3 is 14 amino acids.

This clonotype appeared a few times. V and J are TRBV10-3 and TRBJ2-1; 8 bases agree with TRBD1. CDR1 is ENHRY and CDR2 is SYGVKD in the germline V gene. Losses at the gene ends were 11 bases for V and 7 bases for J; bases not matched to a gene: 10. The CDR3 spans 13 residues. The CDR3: CAVEGQGGNEQFF. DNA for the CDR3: TGTGCCGTGGAAGGACAGGGAGGTAATGAGCAGTTCTTC.

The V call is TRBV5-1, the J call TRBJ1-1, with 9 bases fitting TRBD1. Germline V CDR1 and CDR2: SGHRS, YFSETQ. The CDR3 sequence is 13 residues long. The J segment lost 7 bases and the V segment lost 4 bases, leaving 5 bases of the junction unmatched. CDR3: CASSLTGGGEAFF. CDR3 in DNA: TGCGCCAGCAGCCTGACAGGGGGGGGTGAAGCTTTCTTT. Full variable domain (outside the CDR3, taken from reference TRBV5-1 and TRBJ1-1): KAGVTQTPRYLIKTRGQQVTLSCSPISGHRSVSWYQQTPGQGLQFLFEYFSETQRNKGNFPGRFSGRQFSNSRSEMNVSTLELGDSALYLCASSLTGGGEAFFGQGTRLTVV.

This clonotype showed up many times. In DNA form, the CDR3 reads TGTGCCAGCAGCTTATATACGGTACAGAACACTGAAGCTTTCTTT. Translated, it gives CASSLYTVQNTEAFF. This sequence joins TRBV7-2 and TRBJ1-1; D not resolved. Trimming took off 2 bases at V and 1 base at J, with 11 bases between the two ends. The germline V gene encodes CDR1 SGHTA and CDR2 FQGNSA. CDR3 length equals 15 residues.

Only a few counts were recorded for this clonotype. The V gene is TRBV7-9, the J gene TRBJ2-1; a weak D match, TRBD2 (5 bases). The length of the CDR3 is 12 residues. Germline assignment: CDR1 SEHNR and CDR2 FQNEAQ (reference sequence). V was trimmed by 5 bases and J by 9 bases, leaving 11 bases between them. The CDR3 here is CASSPAGSEQFF. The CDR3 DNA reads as TGTGCCAGCAGCCCCGCGGGTAGTGAGCAGTTCTTC.

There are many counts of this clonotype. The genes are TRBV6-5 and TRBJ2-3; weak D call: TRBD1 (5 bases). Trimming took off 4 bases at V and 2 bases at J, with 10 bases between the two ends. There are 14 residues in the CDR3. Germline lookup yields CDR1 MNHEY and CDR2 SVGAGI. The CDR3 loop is CASSLRGTTDTQYF. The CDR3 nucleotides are TGTGCCAGCAGTTTAAGGGGTACCACAGATACGCAGTATTTT.